This T cell receptor (beta chain) is from a study of shared clonotypes between healthy human individuals. Study-wide points: Naive CD4 clonotypes overlapped across a few donors at approximately 4.5%. For sorted subsets, rarefaction showed incomplete sequencing despite large depth. Few donors restricted represented genetic and exposure-history diversity.

The data were produced by immunoSEQ multiplex PCR, yet TCRdb's version contains in-frame clones alone and is incomplete. This sample has some 1.4 million clones, with approximately 96% found just once. In regard to this clone: Its cognate antigen is unknown.

The length of the CDR3 is 16 residues. V shed 4 bases and J shed 0 bases, with 14 bases lying between them. CDR1 is SGHRS, CDR2 YFSETQ, per germline. This TCR came from a young man in good health. The source material was naive CD4+ T cells sorted from blood. Subset of the sample: CD45RA+ positively selected. The genes are TRBV5-1 and TRBJ2-1; the D gene is possibly TRBD2 (6 bases). CDR3 bases: TGCGCCAGCAGCCCGCTCCGGGGGAGCTCCTACAATGAGCAGTTCTTC. Its translation: CASSPLRGSSYNEQFF. Combining the CDR3 with reference TRBV5-1 and TRBJ2-1 gives the whole variable domain KAGVTQTPRYLIKTRGQQVTLSCSPISGHRSVSWYQQTPGQGLQFLFEYFSETQRNKGNFPGRFSGRQFSNSRSEMNVSTLELGDSALYLCASSPLRGSSYNEQFFGPGTRLTVL.